Following are 32 T cell receptor beta chains from one sample sequenced in a study of T cell responses to AZD1222 COVID-19 vaccine. TCRdb's table, derived via immunoSEQ multiplex PCR, lists solely in-frame clones and lacks some. Of 150,000 to 200,000 clones in the sample, roughly 92% were seen once. Sequenced material: peripheral blood, taken on day 0 of AZD1222 vaccination. The receptors come from an adult in good health.

This chain connects TRBV7-2 to TRBJ1-1, with a possible D match to TRBD1 (6 bases). CDR1 is SGHTA and CDR2 is FQGNSA in the germline V gene. V gave up 5 bases and J gave up 1 base, with 14 bases separating them. This CDR3 region has 15 residues. CDR3 sequence reads: CASSIMGHPNTEAFF. DNA of the CDR3: TGTGCCAGCAGCATAATGGGACACCCGAACACTGAAGCTTTCTTT.

This sequence joins TRBV5-1 and TRBJ2-3, with unresolved D. V lost 0 bases to trimming and J lost 5 bases, with 7 bases between them. The CDR3 extends over 13 amino acids. Germline lookup yields CDR1 SGHRS and CDR2 YFSETQ. The CDR3 DNA reads TGCGCCAGCAGCTTGGAGGGTGGAGATACGCAGTATTTT. It codes for CASSLEGGDTQYF.

The chain is built from TRBV7-2 and TRBJ2-1; 8 nucleotides agree with TRBD2. This CDR3 is built from 14 residues. V shed 3 bases and J 9 bases; nucleotides not matched to a gene: 7. Germline V lookup: CDR1 SGHTA, CDR2 FQGNSA. Here the CDR3 reads CASSLSRGGLEQFF. DNA for the CDR3: TGTGCCAGCAGCTTGAGTCGGGGGGGCCTTGAGCAGTTCTTC. Drawing the rest from reference TRBV7-2 and TRBJ2-1, the complete variable domain is GAGVSQSPSNKVTEKGKDVELRCDPISGHTALYWYRQSLGQGLEFLIYFQGNSAPDKSGLPSDRFSAERTGGSVSTLTIQRTQQEDSAVYLCASSLSRGGLEQFFGPGTRLTVL.

Only one count was recorded for this clone. This sequence joins TRBV4-1 and TRBJ1-3; D unclear. The CDR3 has 13 amino acids. With 3 bases removed from V and 2 bases from J, the gap between germline ends came to 5 bases. Germline V gives CDR1 MGHRA, CDR2 YSYEKL. CDR3 in amino acids: CASSQSPGNTIYF. CDR3 coding DNA: TGCGCCAGCAGCCAGAGTCCTGGAAACACCATATATTTT.

The chain employs TRBV9 and TRBJ2-1, with D unclear. Germline lookup yields CDR1 SGDLS and CDR2 YYNGEE. This CDR3 has 13 amino acids. Trimming shortened V by 0 bases and J by 15 bases, and 16 bases separated the two germline ends. The CDR3 is CASSVGVIPPLFF. In nucleotides, the CDR3 is TGTGCCAGCAGCGTAGGGGTCATCCCACCGTTGTTCTTC. Supplemented by reference TRBV9 and TRBJ2-1, the full variable domain reads DSGVTQTPKHLITATGQRVTLRCSPRSGDLSVYWYQQSLDQGLQFLIQYYNGEERAKGNILERFSAQQFPDLHSELNLSSLELGDSALYFCASSVGVIPPLFFGPGTRLTVL.

The chain uses TRBV5-1 and TRBJ1-2, with TRBD1 as a possible D gene (6 bases). Trimming stripped 0 bases from V and 8 bases from J, with 20 bases between. CDR1 is SGHRS, CDR2 YFSETQ, per germline. CDR3 size: 16 residues. The CDR3 reads CASSLEGQPSISGYTF. CDR3 DNA sequence: TGCGCCAGCAGCTTGGAAGGACAGCCATCTATTTCGGGCTACACCTTC.

V and J are TRBV6-5 and TRBJ1-2; 12 bases map to TRBD1. V gave up 6 bases and J gave up 8 bases; unmatched junction bases: 10. Looked up from germline, CDR1 is MNHEY and CDR2 is SVGAGI. This CDR3 region has 15 residues. The CDR3: CASRFRDRGLGGYTF. The CDR3 DNA sequence: TGTGCCAGCAGATTCCGGGACAGGGGGCTGGGAGGCTACACCTTC.

The chain carries TRBV27 and TRBJ2-7, with 9 bases matching TRBD1. Germline CDR1 is MNHEY and CDR2 is SMNVEV (reference sequence). CDR3 length equals 15 residues. J gave up 5 bases and V 6 bases, and 11 bases lay outside the gene matches. The CDR3 DNA reads as TGTGCCAGCAGGTATGGGGGGACAGGGATCCACGAGCAGTACTTC. Its protein is CASRYGGTGIHEQYF.

The chain couples TRBV27 to TRBJ1-1; the D gene is possibly TRBD1 (5 bases). The V end lost 8 bases, the J end lost 4 bases, and 17 bases lay between the germline ends. Germline V gene data show CDR1 as MNHEY and CDR2 as SMNVEV (reference sequence). The CDR3 consists of 14 residues. The CDR3 DNA follows: TGTGCCAGCTACCGGGGCCCCTCGTTCACTGAAGCTTTCTTT. It encodes CASYRGPSFTEAFF.

V is TRBV6-5 and J is TRBJ1-6; D not certain. The CDR3 has 14 residues. The germline CDR1 and CDR2 sequences are MNHEY and SVGAGI. With 0 bases removed from V and 10 bases from J, the gap between germline ends came to 10 bases. The CDR3 loop is CASSYSGLLSPLHF. CDR3 DNA sequence: TGTGCCAGCAGTTACTCAGGATTACTGTCACCCCTCCACTTT.

In this sample, this clone turned up once. This chain uses TRBV19 with TRBJ1-4, with D perhaps matching TRBD1 (6 bases). V lost 9 bases and J lost 0, with 17 bases in between. The CDR3 has 16 amino acids. Germline CDR1 is LNHDA and CDR2 is SQIVND (reference sequence). The CDR3 sequence: CASTRTALATNEKLFF. For the CDR3, the DNA is TGTGCCAGCACGAGGACAGCACTCGCAACTAATGAAAAACTGTTTTTT.

The J gene is TRBJ1-6, the V gene TRBV30; no firm D call. The V end was cut by 0 bases, the J end by 9 bases, with 9 bases between. The CDR3 loop spans 13 amino acids. Germline CDR1 GTSNPN, CDR2 SVGIG (reference sequence). The CDR3 region has the DNA TGTGCCTGGAGTGTTGTCCATTTTTCACCCCTCCACTTT. Protein sequence: CAWSVVHFSPLHF.

This clone has only one observation. The V call is TRBV9, the J call TRBJ2-1; 10 bases fit TRBD1. The CDR3 extends over 16 amino acids. Germline CDR1 and CDR2: SGDLS and YYNGEE. Germline trimming cut 3 bases from V and 0 bases from J; bases unmatched to any gene: 3. DNA of the CDR3: TGTGCCAGCAGCGGACAGGGGGCTCACTCCTACAATGAGCAGTTCTTC. Translation gives CASSGQGAHSYNEQFF.

The chain uses TRBV4-2 and TRBJ1-4; a possible D gene is TRBD1 (5 bases). The CDR3 runs 15 residues. The ends were cut back, 0 bases at V and 3 bases at J, with 8 bases in the middle. Germline V CDR1 and CDR2: LGHNA, YNFKEQ. CDR3 nucleotide sequence: TGTGCCAGCAGCCAAGACCCGGGGGCTAATGAAAAACTGTTTTTT. Translated, it gives CASSQDPGANEKLFF.

The chain combines TRBV4-3 with TRBJ1-5; the D is unclear. V dropped 1 base and J dropped 0 bases, with 7 bases sitting between them. Germline CDR1 reads LGHNA; CDR2 reads YSLEER. The CDR3 is 15 residues long. As DNA, the CDR3 is TGCGCCAGCAGCCAAGTCAGATATAGCAATCAGCCCCAGCATTTT. Amino acid sequence: CASSQVRYSNQPQHF.

This clone appeared a few times. The chain employs TRBV4-2 and TRBJ1-4; D might be TRBD1 (6 bases). The CDR3 totals 18 residues. Germline assignment: CDR1 LGHNA and CDR2 YNFKEQ. Trimming removed 1 base at V and 4 bases at J, with 19 bases between. The CDR3 nucleotides are TGTGCCAGCAGCCAAGCCATACTGGTAGGACAGAGTAATGAAAAACTGTTTTTT. This translates into CASSQAILVGQSNEKLFF.

This sequence joins TRBV27 and TRBJ2-2, with 12 bases fitting TRBD2. Germline V CDR1 and CDR2: MNHEY, SMNVEV (reference sequence). The length of the CDR3 is 19 residues. V was clipped by 4 bases and J by 0 bases; unmatched bases: 9. The CDR3 region has the DNA TGTGCCAGCAGTTCCACTAGCGGGGGGACAATTCCGAACACCGGGGAGCTGTTTTTT. This sequence encodes CASSSTSGGTIPNTGELFF.

The J gene is TRBJ1-4, the V gene TRBV6-5; no firm D call. The ends were cut back, 7 bases at V and 11 bases at J, with 11 bases in the middle. The CDR3 spans 11 residues. The germline CDR1 and CDR2 sequences are MNHEY and SVGAGI. CDR3 region: CASKGGWKLFF. The CDR3 coding sequence is TGTGCCAGCAAGGGCGGGTGGAAACTGTTTTTT.

The chain joins TRBV19 to TRBJ2-5; 7 bases are a match to TRBD2. In germline, CDR1 is LNHDA, CDR2 SQIVND (reference sequence). CDR3 length: 15 amino acids. The V segment lost 6 bases and the J segment 2 bases; nucleotides outside the gene matches: 9. CDR3 in DNA: TGTGCCAGTAGGGTAGGTGCGGGGGTTCAAGAGACCCAGTACTTC. As protein: CASRVGAGVQETQYF.

A note on this clone: Different DNA sequences within this sample yield the same CDR3. The genes are TRBV7-9 and TRBJ1-4; weak D call: TRBD1 (5 bases). Germline CDR1 reads SEHNR; CDR2 reads FQNEAQ (reference sequence). V lost 5 bases and J 5 bases, leaving 12 bases between the germline ends. This CDR3 spans 14 amino acids. CDR3 loop: CASSLDISNEKLFF. Written as DNA, the CDR3 is TGTGCCAGCAGCCTGGACATATCCAATGAAAAACTGTTTTTT.

The V and J genes are TRBV6-6 and TRBJ2-7, with D perhaps TRBD1 (6 bases). The V gene lost 4 bases and the J gene lost 5 bases, with 21 bases spanning the gap. CDR1 and CDR2 (germline): MNHNY, SVGAGI (reference sequence). This CDR3 has 16 amino acids. CDR3: CASSSATGPEGDEQYF. CDR3 nucleotide sequence: TGTGCCAGCAGTTCAGCAACCGGGCCCGAGGGGGACGAGCAGTACTTC.

This chain uses TRBV27 with TRBJ2-6; no clear D. The V gene lost 4 bases and the J gene lost 4 bases, with 5 bases spanning the gap. This CDR3 has 13 residues. The germline CDR1 and CDR2 sequences are MNHEY and SMNVEV (reference sequence). The CDR3 DNA reads as TGTGCCAGCAGTTACGCCGGGGCCAACGTCCTGACTTTC. Its translation is CASSYAGANVLTF.

This CDR3 reads CATSDQASRELFF. For the CDR3, the DNA is TGTGCCACCAGTGACCAGGCGTCTAGGGAGCTGTTTTTT. V usage is TRBV24-1 and J usage is TRBJ2-2; D gene unclear. V was cut by 4 bases and J by 9 bases, with 11 bases left in between. Germline V gives CDR1 KGHDR, CDR2 SFDVKD. The CDR3 is made up of 13 amino acids.

This clone has just one count. The V call is TRBV5-4, the J call TRBJ2-3, with no clear D. This CDR3 region has 14 residues. CDR1 is SGHNT, CDR2 YYREEE, per germline (reference sequence). V lost 0 bases and J 1 base, leaving 6 bases between the germline ends. This chain's CDR3 is CASSLGLGTDTQYF. The CDR3 nucleotides read TGTGCCAGCAGCTTGGGACTTGGCACAGATACGCAGTATTTT.

This clone was picked up one time. J is TRBJ2-7 and V is TRBV10-1; maybe TRBD1 (5 bases). Looked up from germline, CDR1 is WNHNN and CDR2 is SYGVQD (reference sequence). V was shortened by 5 bases and J by 2 bases, with 10 bases between the two germline ends. The length of the CDR3 is 13 residues. This CDR3 reads CASSKQVTYEQYF. In DNA form, the CDR3 reads TGCGCCAGCAGTAAACAGGTTACCTACGAGCAGTACTTC.

V is TRBV7-2 and J is TRBJ1-1; no firm D call. This CDR3 spans 15 amino acids. CDR1 is SGHTA and CDR2 is FQGNSA in the germline V gene. Trimming took off 1 base at V and 4 bases at J, with 13 bases between the two ends. CDR3 sequence reads: CASSLGTGVSTEAFF. CDR3 nucleotides: TGTGCCAGCAGCTTAGGGACCGGGGTGAGCACTGAAGCTTTCTTT.

CDR3 in amino acids: CASSLAGTYGYTF. Written as DNA, the CDR3 is TGTGCCAGCAGCTTAGCAGGGACCTATGGCTACACCTTC. This chain joins TRBV7-9 and TRBJ1-2, with D possibly being TRBD1 (5 bases). Trimming cost V 0 bases and J 4 bases, with 6 bases left between them. This CDR3 has 13 amino acids. Looked up from germline, CDR1 is SEHNR and CDR2 is FQNEAQ (reference sequence).

This rearrangement joins TRBV6-6 to TRBJ1-5, with a tentative D call TRBD1 (6 bases). Germline-derived CDR1 and CDR2 are MNHNY and SVGAGI (reference sequence). Trimming took 0 bases from V and 6 from J, leaving 12 bases between them. This CDR3 contains 15 residues. The CDR3 is CASSYSIQGSQPQHF. The CDR3 nucleotides are TGTGCCAGCAGTTACTCGATCCAGGGGAGTCAGCCCCAGCATTTT.

The V and J genes are TRBV5-1 and TRBJ2-5; D ambiguous. Germline CDR1 reads SGHRS; CDR2 reads YFSETQ. Trimming shortened V by 3 bases and J by 2 bases, and 11 bases separated the two germline ends. The CDR3 is made up of 14 amino acids. The CDR3 reads CASSYQRSQETQYF. The CDR3 nucleotides are TGCGCCAGCAGCTACCAGAGATCACAAGAGACCCAGTACTTC.

CDR3 residues: CASSTGEGETQYF. DNA of the CDR3: TGTGCCAGTAGTACAGGGGAGGGAGAGACCCAGTACTTC. V usage is TRBV19 and J usage is TRBJ2-5; D perhaps matches TRBD2 (7 bases). Per germline, CDR1 LNHDA and CDR2 SQIVND (reference sequence). V was clipped by 4 bases and J by 4 bases, with 10 bases between them. The CDR3 is made up of 13 amino acids.

V and J are TRBV3-1 (or the pseudogene TRBV3-2) and TRBJ2-7; perhaps TRBD2 as D (6 bases). Per germline, CDR1 LGHDT and CDR2 YNNKEL (reference sequence). V lost 4 bases and J 0 bases, leaving 13 bases between the germline ends. The CDR3 spans 15 residues. The CDR3 sequence is CASSLRGGSSYEQYF. The CDR3 bases are TGTGCCAGCAGCCTCAGAGGAGGGAGCTCCTACGAGCAGTACTTC.

The rearrangement links TRBV30 to TRBJ1-4, with D possibly TRBD1 on 5 matching bases. V was trimmed by 1 base and J by 5 bases, leaving 14 bases between them. CDR1 is GTSNPN and CDR2 is SVGIG in the germline V gene (reference sequence). The CDR3 contains 15 residues. As DNA, the CDR3 is TGTGCCTGGAGTGGTGGGGGACGTCCGAATGAAAAACTGTTTTTT. Protein: CAWSGGGRPNEKLFF.